The 17 T cell receptor beta chains below all came from one sample that was sequenced in a study of T cells after posttransplantation cyclophosphamide. Clones were sequenced by immunoSEQ multiplex PCR, and TCRdb holds only the in-frame ones, with some missing. Observed in the sample are about 12,000 clones, none of them singletons. Sample: PBMCs. These receptors all stem from a woman aged 40 to 50 in good health, CMV-negative, and a related stem cell transplant donor.

This clone was picked up many times. The chain links TRBV19 to TRBJ2-7; 12 nucleotides match TRBD1. There are 15 residues in the CDR3. The germline V gene has CDR1 LNHDA and CDR2 SQIVND (reference sequence). Unmatched junction bases numbered 3, after V lost 6 bases and J lost 0 bases. The CDR3 DNA is TGTGCCAGTAGGAGGGGACAGGGGGCCTCCTACGAGCAGTACTTC. Its translation is CASRRGQGASYEQYF.

This clone was counted at least ten times. This chain connects TRBV5-6 to TRBJ2-3, with 10 nucleotides matching TRBD2. The CDR3 sequence is 15 residues long. The V and J ends lost 2 bases and 8 bases, in that order; junction bases with no gene match: 8. In germline, CDR1 is SGHDT, CDR2 YYEEEE. The CDR3 DNA sequence: TGTGCCAGCAGCTTTGAGCGGGAGGGCCGTAGTACGCAGTATTTT. Its translation is CASSFEREGRSTQYF.

This clone appeared many times. The V gene is TRBV14, the J gene TRBJ2-5, with a possible D match to TRBD1 (6 bases). The CDR3 spans 19 residues. V lost 0 bases and J lost 3, with 23 bases in between. The germline gives CDR1 SGHDN, CDR2 FVKESK. The CDR3 loop reads CASSQDPGAGLMGKETQYF. CDR3 sequence (DNA): TGTGCCAGCAGCCAAGATCCAGGGGCAGGCCTAATGGGAAAAGAGACCCAGTACTTC.

This clone came up many times. This rearrangement joins TRBV12-3 or TRBV12-4 to TRBJ2-7; D is undetermined. V was cut by 5 bases and J by 7 bases, with 21 bases left in between. This CDR3 has 15 amino acids. The CDR3 reads CASSMSPEGRREQYF. The DNA of the CDR3 is TGTGCCAGCAGTATGTCCCCGGAAGGGCGCCGAGAGCAGTACTTC.

This clone was observed at least ten times. The junction does not match germline at one end; this may be a read error. This sequence joins TRBV7-2 and TRBJ2-1; TRBD1 matches at 8 bases. CDR3 length equals 14 residues. Germline CDR1 and CDR2: SGHTA and FQGNSA. The CDR3 region is CASSFGQGYIEQFF. CDR3 nucleotide sequence: TGTGCCAGCAGCTTTGGACAGGGCTACATTGAGCAGTTCTTC.

This clone ranks as medium-sized. The junction departs from germline at one end; a sequencing error may be responsible. The chain carries TRBV18 and TRBJ1-2; possibly TRBD1 for D (6 bases). Germline CDR1 KGHSH, CDR2 LQKENI. This CDR3 region has 16 residues. Written as DNA, the CDR3 is TGTGCCAGCTCCCCACCCCTCCTCACAGGGAGCCATGGCTACACCTTC. It is translated as CASSPPLLTGSHGYTF.

This clone was counted ten times or more. The chain employs TRBV18 and TRBJ2-7; 10 bases align to TRBD2. The germline CDR1 and CDR2 sequences are KGHSH and LQKENI. Trimming cost V 3 bases and J 3 bases; bases outside gene matches: 5. The CDR3 is made up of 15 amino acids. CDR3 region: CASSPVAGGNYEQYF. CDR3 in DNA: TGTGCCAGCTCACCTGTAGCGGGGGGAAACTACGAGCAGTACTTC. The entire variable domain, with the rest obtained from reference TRBV18 and TRBJ2-7, is as follows: NAGVMQNPRHLVRRRGQEARLRCSPMKGHSHVYWYRQLPEEGLKFMVYLQKENIIDESGMPKERFSAEFPKEGPSILRIQQVVRGDSAAYFCASSPVAGGNYEQYFGPGTRLTVT.

This clone was seen repeatedly, ten times or more. The V call is TRBV2, the J call TRBJ2-7, with 13 bases aligning to TRBD2. Germline-derived CDR1 and CDR2 are SNHLY and FYNNEI. The CDR3 spans 14 residues. The V gene end was trimmed by 6 bases and the J gene end by 6 bases; junction bases not matched to a gene: 5. CDR3 loop: CASSAGTSGTEQYF. CDR3 nucleotides: TGTGCCAGCAGCGCCGGGACTAGCGGGACCGAGCAGTACTTC.

This clone has a count of ten or more. This chain uses TRBV12-5 with TRBJ1-3; a weak D match, TRBD1 (5 bases). The ends were cut back, 3 bases at V and 5 bases at J, with 11 bases in the middle. The germline V gene has CDR1 LGHNT and CDR2 FRNRAP. CDR3 length: 14 residues. In DNA form, the CDR3 reads TGTGCTAGTGGTTTAGGACATATTCGAAACACCATATATTTT. This codes for CASGLGHIRNTIYF.

This clone was recorded at least ten times. The rearrangement joins TRBV7-9 to TRBJ2-7; tentative D call: TRBD1 (5 bases). V was trimmed by 2 bases and J by 0 bases, leaving 8 bases between them. This CDR3 has 14 amino acids. CDR1 and CDR2 from the germline V gene are SEHNR and FQNEAQ (reference sequence). DNA of the CDR3: TGTGCCAGCAGCTTAATGCAGGGCTCCTACGAGCAGTACTTC. Amino acids: CASSLMQGSYEQYF.

This clone came up many times. The rearrangement uses TRBV19 and TRBJ2-1; TRBD1 might be the D (5 bases). This CDR3 contains 17 residues. V shed 6 bases and J shed 4 bases, with 22 bases lying between them. CDR1 and CDR2 (germline): LNHDA, SQIVND (reference sequence). The CDR3 coding sequence is TGTGCCAGTAGCCCCGTGGGTCAGGGTTTGATGTACAATGAGCAGTTCTTC. As protein: CASSPVGQGLMYNEQFF.

This clone has only a few counts. The chain combines TRBV30 with TRBJ1-2; D gene unclear. V lost 5 bases, J lost 13 bases, and 23 bases lay in between. CDR1 is GTSNPN, CDR2 SVGIG, per germline (reference sequence). The CDR3 consists of 13 residues. In DNA, the CDR3 is TGTGCCTGGGCCGCCCAACCGGGTAAAGTGGGCACCTTC. It is translated as CAWAAQPGKVGTF.

Many counts were recorded for this clone. The chain carries TRBV7-9 and TRBJ1-1; weak D call: TRBD1 (6 bases). Trimming removed 0 bases from V and 5 bases from J, with 7 bases in between. This CDR3 is built from 13 residues. Per the germline V gene, CDR1 is SEHNR and CDR2 is FQNEAQ (reference sequence). Here the CDR3 reads CASSLAQGTEAFF. CDR3 in DNA: TGTGCCAGCAGCTTAGCCCAGGGGACTGAAGCTTTCTTT.

At least ten counts were recorded for this clone. The chain links TRBV7-2 to TRBJ2-5; D might be TRBD1 (7 bases). The CDR3 length is 14 residues. Germline-derived CDR1 and CDR2 are SGHTA and FQGNSA. Deletions cut 2 bases from V and 5 bases from J, with 12 bases between. The CDR3 bases are TGTGCCAGCAGCTTAAGCTCAGGGGGGGAGACCCAGTACTTC. Translation gives CASSLSSGGETQYF.

This clone was counted many times. CDR3 in DNA: TGTGCCAGCAGTGAGGGGCGGGGGAAAGAGACCCAGTACTTC. Its protein is CASSEGRGKETQYF. This chain connects TRBV2 to TRBJ2-5; 7 nucleotides agree with TRBD2. The V and J ends lost 3 bases and 3 bases, in that order; junction bases with no gene match: 4. The germline gives CDR1 SNHLY, CDR2 FYNNEI. The length of the CDR3 is 14 residues.

The table lists this clone with many counts. V gene TRBV6-2 or TRBV6-3 combines with J gene TRBJ2-3, with D possibly TRBD1 on 6 matching bases. Germline V gene lookup returns CDR1 MNHEY and CDR2 SVGEGT. This CDR3 region has 15 residues. The V end lost 5 bases, the J end lost 0 bases, and 12 bases lay between the germline ends. The CDR3 nucleotides read TGTGCCAGCAGTCCATCAGGGGTCAGCACAGATACGCAGTATTTT. This translates into CASSPSGVSTDTQYF.

This clone was seen at least ten times. CDR3 nucleotide sequence: TGTGCCAGCAGCGTGATCCCAGGGGGCCGAGGAAACACCATATATTTT. Amino acid sequence: CASSVIPGGRGNTIYF. The rearrangement uses TRBV5-6 and TRBJ1-3; 8 bases map to TRBD1. CDR3 size: 16 residues. Germline CDR1 and CDR2: SGHDT and YYEEEE. Losses at the gene ends were 4 bases for V and 4 bases for J; bases not matched to a gene: 10. Variable domain in full (rest from reference TRBV5-6 and TRBJ1-3): DAGVTQSPTHLIKTRGQQVTLRCSPKSGHDTVSWYQQALGQGPQFIFQYYEEEERQRGNFPDRFSGHQFPNYSSELNVNALLLGDSALYLCASSVIPGGRGNTIYFGEGSWLTVV.